This is a list of T cell receptor beta chains from one sample in a study of OX40 agonist ivuxolimab in advanced cancers. Produced via immunoSEQ multiplex PCR; TCRdb's table is partial and in-frame only. Of tens of thousands of clones in the sample, over 75% were seen once. This specimen was CD4+ or CD8+ T cells sorted from blood, taken in a trial of the OX40 agonist ivuxolimab. These receptors originate from an adult with an advanced solid tumor such as melanoma, head and neck, liver or kidney cancer. Each CDR3 is given with its conserved first and last residue. The order of the fields is V gene, D gene, J gene, clone size, CDR3 protein, CDR3 DNA. The D gene is left open where the match is weak. Only some rows state a clone size, as once, few, many or a class for expanded clones.

V: TRBV2
D: .
J: TRBJ1-1
size: .
CDR3: CASNLHTEAFF
DNA: TGTGCCAGCAATTTACACACTGAAGCTTTCTTT

V: TRBV30
D: .
J: TRBJ2-1
size: .
CDR3: CAWSVGGGENEQFF
DNA: TGTGCCTGGAGCGTTGGAGGGGGGGAGAATGAGCAGTTCTTC

V: TRBV10-1
D: .
J: TRBJ2-1
size: .
CDR3: CASSESMSKDEQFF
DNA: TGCGCCAGCAGTGAGTCGATGAGTAAGGATGAGCAGTTCTTC

V: TRBV6-5
D: .
J: TRBJ1-5
size: .
CDR3: CASSPPGQPQHF
DNA: TGTGCCAGCAGCCCCCCGGGGCAGCCCCAGCATTTT

V: TRBV6-5
D: TRBD1
J: TRBJ1-1
size: .
CDR3: CASSVTQGVNTEAFF
DNA: TGTGCCAGCAGTGTTACACAGGGGGTGAACACTGAAGCTTTCTTT

V: TRBV7-8
D: TRBD2
J: TRBJ2-1
size: .
CDR3: CASRWGGTVEQFF
DNA: TGTGCCAGCCGATGGGGGGGGACGGTTGAGCAGTTCTTC

V: TRBV4-1
D: TRBD2
J: TRBJ2-1
size: .
CDR3: CASSQTLAGNYNEQFF
DNA: TGCGCCAGCAGCCAAACCTTAGCGGGAAACTACAATGAGCAGTTCTTC

V: TRBV13
D: .
J: TRBJ1-2
size: .
CDR3: CASSSTPQAPYGYTF
DNA: TGTGCCAGCAGCTCCACCCCTCAGGCACCCTATGGCTACACCTTC

V: TRBV10-3
D: TRBD1
J: TRBJ1-1
size: .
CDR3: CAISGDRNTEAFF
DNA: TGTGCCATCAGTGGGGACAGGAACACTGAAGCTTTCTTT

V: TRBV19
D: .
J: TRBJ1-5
size: .
CDR3: CASSEYRVSSQPQHF
DNA: TGTGCCAGTAGCGAGTACAGGGTGTCAAGTCAGCCCCAGCATTTT

V: TRBV6-6
D: TRBD1
J: TRBJ1-4
size: .
CDR3: CASSYSTGINEKLFF
DNA: TGTGCCAGCAGTTACTCGACAGGGATTAATGAAAAACTGTTTTTT

V: TRBV2
D: .
J: TRBJ1-1
size: .
CDR3: CASSERPNTEAFF
DNA: TGTGCCAGCAGTGAGCGGCCCAACACTGAAGCTTTCTTT

V: TRBV18
D: .
J: TRBJ2-3
size: .
CDR3: CASSPPIQGRVFGTDTQYF
DNA: TGTGCCAGCTCACCACCGATCCAGGGTCGGGTGTTTGGCACAGATACGCAGTATTTT

V: TRBV15
D: TRBD2
J: TRBJ2-5
size: .
CDR3: CATSRDDLAGEQETQYF
DNA: TGTGCCACCAGCAGAGATGACCTAGCGGGAGAGCAAGAGACCCAGTACTTC

V: TRBV2
D: TRBD1
J: TRBJ2-1
size: .
CDR3: CASSLGTVYNEQFF
DNA: TGTGCCAGCAGCCTCGGGACAGTCTACAATGAGCAGTTCTTC

V: TRBV18
D: .
J: TRBJ2-1
size: .
CDR3: CASSPGNSAGTTYNEQFF
DNA: TGTGCCAGCTCACCAGGTAATTCGGCGGGGACAACCTACAATGAGCAGTTCTTC

V: TRBV14
D: .
J: TRBJ1-1
size: once
CDR3: CASSQEVWGRVKSTEAFF
DNA: TGTGCCAGCAGCCAAGAAGTCTGGGGGCGCGTGAAGAGCACTGAAGCTTTCTTT

V: TRBV29-1
D: TRBD1
J: TRBJ2-2
size: .
CDR3: CSVRTGVNTGELFF
DNA: TGCAGCGTGAGGACAGGGGTTAACACCGGGGAGCTGTTTTTT

V: TRBV18
D: TRBD2
J: TRBJ2-5
size: .
CDR3: CASSPPGLRETQYF
DNA: TGTGCCAGCTCACCCCCGGGACTACGAGAGACCCAGTACTTC

V: TRBV7-8
D: .
J: TRBJ1-2
size: .
CDR3: CASSLGRANYGYTF
DNA: TGTGCCAGCAGCTTAGGGAGGGCTAACTATGGCTACACCTTC

V: TRBV2
D: .
J: TRBJ1-1
size: .
CDR3: CASSTRRAENTEAFF
DNA: TGTGCCAGCAGTACCCGCCGGGCAGAGAACACTGAAGCTTTCTTT

V: TRBV2
D: .
J: TRBJ2-2
size: .
CDR3: CASSEEFTGELFF
DNA: TGTGCCAGCAGTGAAGAGTTCACCGGGGAGCTGTTTTTT

V: TRBV19
D: .
J: TRBJ1-1
size: .
CDR3: CASRDNRVLNTEAFF
DNA: TGTGCCAGTAGAGATAACAGGGTCCTGAACACTGAAGCTTTCTTT

V: TRBV4-3
D: .
J: TRBJ2-1
size: .
CDR3: CASSQQGKGEQFF
DNA: TGCGCCAGCAGCCAGCAGGGAAAAGGTGAGCAGTTCTTC

V: TRBV7-9
D: TRBD2
J: TRBJ2-1
size: .
CDR3: CASSRLAGDDNEQFF
DNA: TGTGCCAGCAGCCGTTTAGCGGGGGACGACAATGAGCAGTTCTTC

V: TRBV5-6
D: TRBD1
J: TRBJ1-4
size: .
CDR3: CASSTGQGNEKLFF
DNA: TGTGCCAGCAGCACCGGACAGGGGAATGAAAAACTGTTTTTT

V: TRBV7-9
D: .
J: TRBJ2-5
size: .
CDR3: CAPSQFVGYGETQYF
DNA: TGTGCCCCCAGCCAATTCGTGGGGTACGGAGAGACCCAGTACTTC

V: TRBV30
D: .
J: TRBJ2-3
size: .
CDR3: CAWSSGATDTQYF
DNA: TGTGCCTGGAGCTCCGGGGCCACAGATACGCAGTATTTT

V: TRBV7-2
D: .
J: TRBJ2-5
size: .
CDR3: CASSLGAGEETQYF
DNA: TGTGCCAGCAGCTTAGGGGCAGGCGAAGAGACCCAGTACTTC

V: TRBV30
D: TRBD2
J: TRBJ2-3
size: .
CDR3: CAWNMYRTSGTGIAGGVHTQYF
DNA: TGTGCCTGGAACATGTACAGGACTAGCGGGACGGGGATAGCGGGAGGGGTACATACGCAGTATTTT

V: TRBV19
D: .
J: TRBJ1-2
size: .
CDR3: CASSPRVSLGWGYTF
DNA: TGTGCCAGTAGTCCCAGGGTTTCGCTTGGATGGGGCTACACCTTC

V: TRBV27
D: .
J: TRBJ2-1
size: .
CDR3: CASSFTRGNEQFF
DNA: TGTGCCAGCAGTTTCACTAGGGGGAATGAGCAGTTCTTC

V: TRBV7-2
D: .
J: TRBJ1-1
size: .
CDR3: CASSWKLGGSGTEAFF
DNA: TGTGCCAGCAGCTGGAAACTAGGGGGTAGTGGCACTGAAGCTTTCTTT

V: TRBV12-5
D: TRBD2
J: TRBJ2-3
size: .
CDR3: CASGSSGSSNTQYF
DNA: TGTGCTAGTGGTTCTAGCGGGAGTTCGAATACGCAGTATTTT

V: TRBV6-5
D: .
J: TRBJ1-2
size: .
CDR3: CASSYSAVNSYGYTF
DNA: TGTGCCAGCAGTTACTCTGCAGTGAATAGCTATGGCTACACCTTC

V: TRBV11-3
D: .
J: TRBJ2-7
size: .
CDR3: CASSSGASARDEQYF
DNA: TGTGCCAGCAGCTCGGGGGCTAGCGCCAGAGACGAGCAGTACTTC

V: TRBV10-3
D: TRBD1
J: TRBJ2-1
size: .
CDR3: CAVTPGTGHNEQFF
DNA: TGTGCCGTAACACCCGGGACAGGACACAATGAGCAGTTCTTC

V: TRBV10-3
D: .
J: TRBJ1-1
size: .
CDR3: CAISEQGNTEAFF
DNA: TGTGCCATCAGTGAACAGGGGAACACTGAAGCTTTCTTT

V: TRBV15
D: TRBD2
J: TRBJ2-7
size: .
CDR3: CATRPLRGGGLAGGIEQYF
DNA: TGTGCCACCCGCCCCTTGAGGGGTGGGGGACTAGCGGGAGGGATCGAGCAGTACTTC

V: TRBV6-1
D: .
J: TRBJ2-1
size: few
CDR3: CASSEGFSGLSSYNEQFF
DNA: TGTGCCAGCAGTGAAGGGTTCAGCGGCTTGAGCTCCTACAATGAGCAGTTCTTC

V: TRBV19
D: TRBD1
J: TRBJ1-4
size: .
CDR3: CASSTGTGNEKLFF
DNA: TGTGCCAGTAGTACCGGGACAGGGAATGAAAAACTGTTTTTT

V: TRBV5-1
D: .
J: TRBJ1-3
size: few
CDR3: CASSWRGDAAIGNTIYF
DNA: TGCGCCAGCAGCTGGAGAGGGGATGCGGCGATCGGAAACACCATATATTTT

V: TRBV10-3
D: .
J: TRBJ2-5
size: once
CDR3: CAISENRETQYF
DNA: TGTGCCATCAGTGAGAATAGAGAGACCCAGTACTTC

V: TRBV7-9
D: TRBD2
J: TRBJ2-3
size: .
CDR3: CASSLAPAGGLPGPDTQYF
DNA: TGTGCCAGCAGCTTAGCCCCAGCGGGAGGGCTTCCTGGCCCAGATACGCAGTATTTT

V: TRBV7-9
D: .
J: TRBJ1-3
size: .
CDR3: CASSSDFGNTIYF
DNA: TGTGCCAGCAGCTCAGATTTCGGAAACACCATATATTTT

V: TRBV29-1
D: .
J: TRBJ1-1
size: .
CDR3: CSVGKRATEAFF
DNA: TGCAGCGTTGGCAAGCGGGCCACTGAAGCTTTCTTT

V: TRBV13
D: TRBD2
J: TRBJ2-7
size: .
CDR3: CASSLSGGSYEQYF
DNA: TGTGCCAGCAGCTTATCCGGCGGGAGCTACGAGCAGTACTTC

V: TRBV5-4
D: .
J: TRBJ2-5
size: .
CDR3: CASSFGGRETQYF
DNA: TGTGCCAGCAGCTTTGGCGGTCGGGAGACCCAGTACTTC

V: TRBV6-6
D: .
J: TRBJ2-1
size: .
CDR3: CASRDGQKEQFF
DNA: TGTGCCAGCAGGGACGGACAGAAAGAGCAGTTCTTC

V: TRBV7-6
D: .
J: TRBJ2-1
size: .
CDR3: CASSLALLAPYNEQFF
DNA: TGTGCCAGCAGCTTAGCGCTACTGGCTCCCTACAATGAGCAGTTCTTC

V: TRBV10-2
D: .
J: TRBJ1-5
size: .
CDR3: CASSAGHNQPQHF
DNA: TGCGCCAGCTCGGCAGGACACAATCAGCCCCAGCATTTT

V: TRBV5-4
D: TRBD1
J: TRBJ2-3
size: .
CDR3: CASSPRATGAPRTDTQYF
DNA: TGTGCCAGCAGCCCCCGGGCGACAGGGGCCCCCCGCACAGATACGCAGTATTTT

V: TRBV5-4
D: TRBD1
J: TRBJ1-4
size: .
CDR3: CASSRFGQGREKLFF
DNA: TGTGCCAGCAGCCGATTTGGACAGGGGAGAGAAAAACTGTTTTTT

V: TRBV7-9
D: .
J: TRBJ2-3
size: .
CDR3: CASSLAWEDLSFTDTQYF
DNA: TGTGCCAGCAGCTTAGCGTGGGAGGACTTATCATTCACAGATACGCAGTATTTT

V: TRBV11-2
D: .
J: TRBJ2-1
size: .
CDR3: CASSLDLQGYNEQFF
DNA: TGTGCCAGCAGCTTAGATCTCCAGGGCTACAATGAGCAGTTCTTC

V: TRBV6-5
D: .
J: TRBJ1-5
size: .
CDR3: CASSYQYSNQPQHF
DNA: TGTGCCAGCAGTTATCAGTATAGCAATCAGCCCCAGCATTTT

V: TRBV18
D: TRBD2
J: TRBJ2-7
size: .
CDR3: CASSPPSLAGGHEQYF
DNA: TGTGCCAGCTCACCCCCCTCATTAGCGGGAGGGCACGAGCAGTACTTC